The clone carrying this T cell receptor beta chain was detected ten times or more. Its antigen is not identified. The sample's time point: after preoperative PTX-NDP chemotherapy. TCRdb re-called the PCR reads with MiXCR, one entry per CDR3 protein. This table has about 32,000 distinct CDR3 sequences, less than 65% appearing once. These data originate in a study of esophageal squamous cell carcinoma under preoperative chemotherapy. As for the study in general: Samples included peripheral blood T cells as well as tumor-infiltrating lymphocytes. Study-wide points: After treatment, tumor-infiltrating lymphocytes seemed to come partly from incoming peripheral T cells, not only local changes. Clonal contraction, more than amplification, hit abundant clones after paclitaxel-nedaplatin. Peripheral T cells showed a significant TCR diversity increase after chemotherapy, unlike tumor-infiltrating lymphocytes.

Germline CDR1 and CDR2: ENHRY and SYGVKD. The CDR3 extends over 14 amino acids. V lost 6 bases to trimming and J lost 1 base; unmatched junction nucleotides: 4. The chain carries TRBV10-3 and TRBJ1-1; TRBD1 aligns across 8 bases. This receptor was taken from a human donor with esophageal squamous cell carcinoma. The donor label of this sample is uncertain. Sample collection was performed from a patient given preoperative chemotherapy. The CDR3 nucleotides are TGTGCCATCAGCCGGGACAGGCAGAACACTGAAGCTTTCTTT. It is translated as CAISRDRQNTEAFF.